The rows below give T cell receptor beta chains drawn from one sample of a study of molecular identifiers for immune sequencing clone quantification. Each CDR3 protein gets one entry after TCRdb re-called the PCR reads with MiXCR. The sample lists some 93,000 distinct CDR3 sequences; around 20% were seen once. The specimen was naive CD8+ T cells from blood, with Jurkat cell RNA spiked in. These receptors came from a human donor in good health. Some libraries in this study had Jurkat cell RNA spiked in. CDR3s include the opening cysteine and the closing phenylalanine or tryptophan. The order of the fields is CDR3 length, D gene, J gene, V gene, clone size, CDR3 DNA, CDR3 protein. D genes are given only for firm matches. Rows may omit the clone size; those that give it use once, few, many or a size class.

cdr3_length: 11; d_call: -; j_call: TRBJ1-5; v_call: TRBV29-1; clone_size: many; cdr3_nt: TGCAGCGTTGGGGACAATCAGCCCCAGCATTTT; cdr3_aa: CSVGDNQPQHF
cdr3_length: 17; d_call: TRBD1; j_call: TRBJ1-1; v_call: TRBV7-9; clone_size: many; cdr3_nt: TGTGCCAGCAGCGGACCGACAGGGGAGCCTAAGAACACTGAAGCTTTCTTT; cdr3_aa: CASSGPTGEPKNTEAFF
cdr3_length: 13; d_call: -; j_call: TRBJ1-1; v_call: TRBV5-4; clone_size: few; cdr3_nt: TGTGCCAGCAGCTTGGCGGGGTTCACTGAAGCTTTCTTT; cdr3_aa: CASSLAGFTEAFF
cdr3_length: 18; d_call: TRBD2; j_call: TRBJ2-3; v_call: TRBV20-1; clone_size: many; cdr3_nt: TGCAGTGCTAGAAAAAAATCCGGGACTAGCCCGGGCGCAGATACGCAGTATTTT; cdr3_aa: CSARKKSGTSPGADTQYF
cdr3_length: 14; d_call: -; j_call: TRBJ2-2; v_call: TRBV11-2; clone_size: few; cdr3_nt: TGTGCCAGCAGCTTTATCACAGGAGGCGGGGAGCTGTTTTTT; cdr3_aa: CASSFITGGGELFF
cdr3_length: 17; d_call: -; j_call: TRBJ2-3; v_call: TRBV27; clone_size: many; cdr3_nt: TGTGCCAGCAGTTCGAAGTCTCGGGACACCCCCACAGATACGCAGTATTTT; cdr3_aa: CASSSKSRDTPTDTQYF
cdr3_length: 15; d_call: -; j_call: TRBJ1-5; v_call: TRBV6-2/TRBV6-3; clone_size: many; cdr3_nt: TGTGCCAGCAGTTACGGGACGGGCTTTGGGCAGCCCCAGCATTTT; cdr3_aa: CASSYGTGFGQPQHF
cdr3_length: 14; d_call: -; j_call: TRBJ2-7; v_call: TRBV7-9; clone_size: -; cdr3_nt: TGTGCCAGCAGCTTAGTTGGCAACTCCTACGAGCAGTACTTC; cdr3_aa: CASSLVGNSYEQYF
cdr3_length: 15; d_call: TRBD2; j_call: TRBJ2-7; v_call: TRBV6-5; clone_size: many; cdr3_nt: TGTGCCAGCAGTTACATAGCGGGAGAGGGGGTAGGGCAGTACTTC; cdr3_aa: CASSYIAGEGVGQYF
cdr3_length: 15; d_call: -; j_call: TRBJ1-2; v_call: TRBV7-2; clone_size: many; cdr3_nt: TGTGCCAGCAGCTTAGCGCGGCAACTTATCTATGGCTACACCTTC; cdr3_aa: CASSLARQLIYGYTF
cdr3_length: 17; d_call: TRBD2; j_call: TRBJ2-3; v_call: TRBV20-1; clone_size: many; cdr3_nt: TGCAGTGCTAGAGATCTGGCGTGGGAGGGCACAGCAGATACGCAGTATTTT; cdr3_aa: CSARDLAWEGTADTQYF
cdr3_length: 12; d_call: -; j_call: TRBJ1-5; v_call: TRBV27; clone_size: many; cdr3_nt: TGTGCCAGCACAACTAGCGGCCAGCCCCAGCATTTT; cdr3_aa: CASTTSGQPQHF
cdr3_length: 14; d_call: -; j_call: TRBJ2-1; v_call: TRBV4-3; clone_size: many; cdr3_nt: TGCGCCAGCAGCCAAGATCGACGGTACAATGAGCAGTTCTTC; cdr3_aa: CASSQDRRYNEQFF
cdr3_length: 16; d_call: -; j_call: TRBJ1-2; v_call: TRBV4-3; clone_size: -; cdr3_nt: TGCGCCAGCAGCCAAGATGCGCGGGGCGGCGGCTATGGCTACACCTTC; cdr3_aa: CASSQDARGGGYGYTF
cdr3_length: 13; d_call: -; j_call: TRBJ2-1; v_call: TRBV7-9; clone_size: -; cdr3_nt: TGTGCCAGCATCCGGGCCTCAGACAATGAGCAGTTCTTC; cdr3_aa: CASIRASDNEQFF
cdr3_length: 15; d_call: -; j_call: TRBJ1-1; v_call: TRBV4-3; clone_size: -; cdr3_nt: TGCGCCAGCAGCCTTCCCCGTTTGACTGACACTGAAGCTTTCTTT; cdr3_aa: CASSLPRLTDTEAFF
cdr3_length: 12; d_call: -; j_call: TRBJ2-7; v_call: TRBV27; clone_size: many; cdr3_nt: TGTGCCAGCAGTTTACTGGGGGGCGAGCAGTACTTC; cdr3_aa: CASSLLGGEQYF
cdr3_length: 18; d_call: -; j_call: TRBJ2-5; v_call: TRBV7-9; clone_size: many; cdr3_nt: TGTGCCAGCAGCCATCGTCCCCAAAGCTGGCCCTTTCAAGAGACCCAGTACTTC; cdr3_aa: CASSHRPQSWPFQETQYF
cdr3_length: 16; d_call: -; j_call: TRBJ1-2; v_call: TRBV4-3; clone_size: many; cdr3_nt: TGCGCCAGCAGCCCGACGGAACGCCCCGCTAACTATGGCTACACCTTC; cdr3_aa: CASSPTERPANYGYTF
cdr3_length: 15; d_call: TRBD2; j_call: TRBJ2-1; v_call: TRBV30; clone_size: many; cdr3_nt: TGTGCCTGGAGTGTAGTGAGCGGGAGATACAATGAGCAGTTCTTC; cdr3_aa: CAWSVVSGRYNEQFF
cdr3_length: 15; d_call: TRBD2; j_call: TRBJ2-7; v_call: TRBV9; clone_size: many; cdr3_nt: TGTGCCAGCAGCGTAGGAAGCGGGGGCTCCTACGAGCAGTACTTC; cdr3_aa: CASSVGSGGSYEQYF
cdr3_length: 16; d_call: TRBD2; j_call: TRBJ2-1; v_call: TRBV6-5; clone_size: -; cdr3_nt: TGTGCCAGCAGTTACTCGAGCGGGAGCTCCTACAATGAGCAGTTCTTC; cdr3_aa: CASSYSSGSSYNEQFF
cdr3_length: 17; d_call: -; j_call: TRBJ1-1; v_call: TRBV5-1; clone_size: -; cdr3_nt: TGCGCCAGCAGCTTATACCCAAGATATAGCGAGAACACTGAAGCTTTCTTT; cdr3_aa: CASSLYPRYSENTEAFF
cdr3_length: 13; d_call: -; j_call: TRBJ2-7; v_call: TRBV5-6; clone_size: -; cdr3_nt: TGTGCCAGCAGGATGACTAACTCCTACGAGCAGTACTTC; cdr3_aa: CASRMTNSYEQYF
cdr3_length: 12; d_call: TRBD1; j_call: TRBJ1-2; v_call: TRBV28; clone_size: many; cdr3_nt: TGTGCCAGTACAGGGGGCAGAAATGGCTACACCTTC; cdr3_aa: CASTGGRNGYTF
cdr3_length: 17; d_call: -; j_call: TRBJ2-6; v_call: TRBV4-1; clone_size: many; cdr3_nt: TGCGCCAGCAGCCAAGATCCAACAGCGTTCGGGGCCAACGTCCTGACTTTC; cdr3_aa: CASSQDPTAFGANVLTF
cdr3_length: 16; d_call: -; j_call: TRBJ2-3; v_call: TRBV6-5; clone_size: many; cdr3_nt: TGTGCCAGCAGTTACTCGGGGTCGGCAGGGGCAGATACGCAGTATTTT; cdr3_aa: CASSYSGSAGADTQYF
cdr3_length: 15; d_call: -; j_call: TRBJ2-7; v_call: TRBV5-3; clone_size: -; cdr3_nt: TGTGCCAGCAGCTTGGACAGTTCGTGCTCCTACGAGCAGTACTTC; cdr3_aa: CASSLDSSCSYEQYF
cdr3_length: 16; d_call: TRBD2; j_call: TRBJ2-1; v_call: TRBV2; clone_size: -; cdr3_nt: TGTGCCAGCAGTGAGGGTAGCGGGACCCCCCTCAATGAGCAGTTCTTC; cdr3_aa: CASSEGSGTPLNEQFF
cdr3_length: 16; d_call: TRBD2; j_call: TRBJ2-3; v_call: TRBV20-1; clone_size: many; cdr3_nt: TGCAGTGCTAGAGATCGGCGACAGCGGGAACTTGATACGCAGTATTTT; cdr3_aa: CSARDRRQRELDTQYF
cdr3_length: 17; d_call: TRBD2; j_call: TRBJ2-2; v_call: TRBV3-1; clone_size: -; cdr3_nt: TGTGCCAGCAGCCTGACTAGCGGGAGAGGGTACACCCGGGAGCCGTTTTTT; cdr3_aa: CASSLTSGRGYTREPFF
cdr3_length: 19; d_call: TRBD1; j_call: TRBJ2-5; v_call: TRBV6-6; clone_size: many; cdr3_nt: TGTGCCAGCAGTTACTCCGACTTAACGGGACAGGGGGTACAAGAGACCCAGTACTTC; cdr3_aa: CASSYSDLTGQGVQETQYF
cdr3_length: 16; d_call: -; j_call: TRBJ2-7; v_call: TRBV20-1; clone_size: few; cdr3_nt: TGCAGTGCCAGAGGGCCCGACGGGGCGCTTTACTACGAGCAGTACTTC; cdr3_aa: CSARGPDGALYYEQYF
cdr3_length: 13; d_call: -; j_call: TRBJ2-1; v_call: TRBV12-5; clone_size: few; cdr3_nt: TGTGCTAGTGGTTTGTCTACTATGCATGAGCAGTTCTTC; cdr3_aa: CASGLSTMHEQFF
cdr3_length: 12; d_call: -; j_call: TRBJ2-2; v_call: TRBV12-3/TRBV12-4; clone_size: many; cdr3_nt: TGTGCCAGCAGTTTAGGGGCCGGGGAGCTGTTTTTT; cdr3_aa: CASSLGAGELFF
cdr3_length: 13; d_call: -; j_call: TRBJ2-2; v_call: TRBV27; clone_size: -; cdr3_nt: TGTGCCAGCAGTTTGATCAGCACCGGGGAGCTGTTTTTT; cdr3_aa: CASSLISTGELFF
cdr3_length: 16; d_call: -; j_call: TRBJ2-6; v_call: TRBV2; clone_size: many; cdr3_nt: TGTGCCAGCAGTGAATCCCCTCTCTCTGGGGCCAACGTCCTGACTTTC; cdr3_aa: CASSESPLSGANVLTF
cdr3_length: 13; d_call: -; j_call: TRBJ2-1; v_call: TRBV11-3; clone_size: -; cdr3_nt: TGTGCCAGCAGCCCGACTGGGCCCGATGAGCAGTTCTTC; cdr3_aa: CASSPTGPDEQFF
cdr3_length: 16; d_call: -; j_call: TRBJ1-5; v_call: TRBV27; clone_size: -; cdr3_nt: TGTGCCAGCAGTGCAGGACATCTTTATAGCAATCAGCCCCAGCATTTT; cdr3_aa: CASSAGHLYSNQPQHF
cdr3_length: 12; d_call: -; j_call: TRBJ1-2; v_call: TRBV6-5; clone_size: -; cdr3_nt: TGTGCCAGCTGGATGGGGGGCTATGGCTACACCTTC; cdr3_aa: CASWMGGYGYTF
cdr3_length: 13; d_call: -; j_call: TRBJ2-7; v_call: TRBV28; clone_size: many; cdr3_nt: TGTGCCAGCAGGGGCCCTACCGCCTACGAGCAGTACTTC; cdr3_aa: CASRGPTAYEQYF
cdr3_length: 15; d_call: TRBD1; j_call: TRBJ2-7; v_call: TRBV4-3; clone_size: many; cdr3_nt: TGCGCCAGCAGCCCCGGGACAGGGGATAGCTACGAGCAGTACTTC; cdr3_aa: CASSPGTGDSYEQYF
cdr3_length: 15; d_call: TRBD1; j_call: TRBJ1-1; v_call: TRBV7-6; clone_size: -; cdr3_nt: TGTGCCAGCAGCTCACAGGGGGCGCAGGCCACTGAAGCTTTCTTT; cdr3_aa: CASSSQGAQATEAFF
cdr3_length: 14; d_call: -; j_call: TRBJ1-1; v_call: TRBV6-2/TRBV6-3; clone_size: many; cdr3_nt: TGTGCCAGCAGCGAGGTGACAGTGAACACTGAAGCTTTCTTT; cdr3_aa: CASSEVTVNTEAFF
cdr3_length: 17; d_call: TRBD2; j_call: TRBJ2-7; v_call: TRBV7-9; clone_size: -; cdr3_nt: TGTGCCAGCCAGAGGAGACTAGCGGGGGGCCGCACCTACAAGCAGTACTTC; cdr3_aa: CASQRRLAGGRTYKQYF
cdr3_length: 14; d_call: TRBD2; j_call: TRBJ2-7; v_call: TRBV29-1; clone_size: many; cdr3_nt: TGCAGCGTTGAAGGACTAGCGGGCTCCTACGAGCAGTACTTC; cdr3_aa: CSVEGLAGSYEQYF
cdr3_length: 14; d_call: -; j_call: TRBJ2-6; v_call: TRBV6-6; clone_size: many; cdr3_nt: TGTGCCAGCAGTTACGGCTCTGGGGCCAACGTCCTGACTTTC; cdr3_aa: CASSYGSGANVLTF
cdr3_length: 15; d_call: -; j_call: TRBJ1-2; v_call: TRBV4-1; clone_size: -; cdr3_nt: TGCGCCAGCAGCCAAGTCGTTACAGAGATCTATGGCTACACCTTC; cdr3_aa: CASSQVVTEIYGYTF
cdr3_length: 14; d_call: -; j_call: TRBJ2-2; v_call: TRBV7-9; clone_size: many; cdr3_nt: TGTGCCAGCAGCTCCGTCGGACAGACCGGGGAGCTGTTTTTT; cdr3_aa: CASSSVGQTGELFF
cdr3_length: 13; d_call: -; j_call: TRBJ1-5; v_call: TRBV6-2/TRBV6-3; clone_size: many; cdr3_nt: TGTGCCAGCAGTTATGGCCTCAATCAGCCCCAGCATTTT; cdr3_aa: CASSYGLNQPQHF